This T cell receptor beta chain was profiled in a study of neurological immune-mediated disorders. TCRdb itself ran the 5' RACE reads through MiXCR, one entry per CDR3 protein. The sample consists of some 27,000 distinct CDR3 sequences, around a quarter of them appearing once. Libraries from sorted cells used 1 million T cells (CD4+ or CD8+). This clonotype came up many times. This CDR3 region has 13 residues. Trimming stripped 8 bases from V and 2 bases from J, with 10 bases between. Germline values: CDR1 MNHEY, CDR2 SVGAGI. V is TRBV6-5 and J is TRBJ1-3, with a possible D match to TRBD1 (5 bases). The material sequenced was CD4+ T cells from blood. The TCR comes from a man aged 50-59 years with HTLV-1-associated myelopathy (HAM/TSP). The CDR3 reads CASLGGPGNTIYF. CDR3 nucleotides: TGTGCCAGCCTCGGGGGACCTGGAAACACCATATATTTT.